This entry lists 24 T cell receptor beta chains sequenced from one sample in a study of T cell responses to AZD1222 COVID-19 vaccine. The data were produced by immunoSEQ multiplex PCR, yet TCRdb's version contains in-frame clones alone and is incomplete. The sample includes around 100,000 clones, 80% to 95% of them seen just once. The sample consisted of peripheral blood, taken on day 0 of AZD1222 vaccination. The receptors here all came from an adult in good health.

The DNA for the CDR3 is TGTGCCAGTAGCGACAGGGATTCCAATCAGCCCCAGCATTTT. Its protein is CASSDRDSNQPQHF. The chain carries TRBV19 and TRBJ1-5; 7 bases line up with TRBD1. The CDR3 sequence is 14 residues long. Germline V gives CDR1 LNHDA, CDR2 SQIVND (reference sequence). V lost 6 bases, J lost 3 bases, and 5 bases stayed unmatched.

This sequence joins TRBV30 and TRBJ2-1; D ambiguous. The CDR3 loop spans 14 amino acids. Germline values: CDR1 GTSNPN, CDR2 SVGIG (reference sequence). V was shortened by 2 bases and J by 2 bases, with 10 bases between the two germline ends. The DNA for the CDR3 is TGTGCCTGGAGTTCTCCAACCCCCTACAATGAGCAGTTCTTC. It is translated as CAWSSPTPYNEQFF.

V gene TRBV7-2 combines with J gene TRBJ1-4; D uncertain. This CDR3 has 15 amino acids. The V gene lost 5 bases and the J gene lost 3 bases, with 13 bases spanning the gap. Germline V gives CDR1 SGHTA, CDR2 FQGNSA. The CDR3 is CASSPQGIANEKLFF. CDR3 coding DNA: TGTGCCAGCAGCCCACAAGGGATAGCTAATGAAAAACTGTTTTTT.

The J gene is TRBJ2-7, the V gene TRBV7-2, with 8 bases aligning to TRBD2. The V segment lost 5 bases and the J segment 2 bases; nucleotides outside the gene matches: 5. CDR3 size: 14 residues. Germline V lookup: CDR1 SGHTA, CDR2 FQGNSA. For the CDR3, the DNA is TGTGCCAGCAGCCCATGGACTAGCCCCTACGAGCAGTACTTC. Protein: CASSPWTSPYEQYF.

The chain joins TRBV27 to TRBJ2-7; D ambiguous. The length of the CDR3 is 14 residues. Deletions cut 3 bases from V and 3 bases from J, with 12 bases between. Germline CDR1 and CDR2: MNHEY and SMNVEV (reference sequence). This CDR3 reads CASSLDGLGYEQYF. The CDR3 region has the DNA TGTGCCAGCAGTTTGGACGGCTTGGGCTACGAGCAGTACTTC.

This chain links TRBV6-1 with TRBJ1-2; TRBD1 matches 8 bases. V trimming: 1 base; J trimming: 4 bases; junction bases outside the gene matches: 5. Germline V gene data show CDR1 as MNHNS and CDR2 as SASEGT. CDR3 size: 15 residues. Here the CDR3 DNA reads TGTGCCAGCAGTGAAGTGGGACAGGTGTCCTATGGCTACACCTTC. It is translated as CASSEVGQVSYGYTF.

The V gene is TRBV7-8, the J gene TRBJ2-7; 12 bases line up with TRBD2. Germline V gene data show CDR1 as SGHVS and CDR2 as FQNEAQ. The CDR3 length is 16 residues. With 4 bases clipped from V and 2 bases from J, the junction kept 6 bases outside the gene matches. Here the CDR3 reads CASSSRTSGNAYEQYF. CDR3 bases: TGTGCCAGCAGCTCGCGGACTAGCGGGAATGCCTACGAGCAGTACTTC.

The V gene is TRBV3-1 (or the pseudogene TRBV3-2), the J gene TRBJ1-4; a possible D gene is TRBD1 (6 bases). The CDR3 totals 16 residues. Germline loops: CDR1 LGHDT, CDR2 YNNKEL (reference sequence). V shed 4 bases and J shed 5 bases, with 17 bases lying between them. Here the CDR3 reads CASSPPVGGGNEKLFF. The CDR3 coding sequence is TGTGCCAGCAGCCCACCCGTGGGAGGGGGGAATGAAAAACTGTTTTTT.

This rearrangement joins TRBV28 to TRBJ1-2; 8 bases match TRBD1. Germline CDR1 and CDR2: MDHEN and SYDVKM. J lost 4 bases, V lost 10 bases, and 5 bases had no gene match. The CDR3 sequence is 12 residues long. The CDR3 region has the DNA TGTGCCACGGCCGACAGGGGCTATGGCTACACCTTC. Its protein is CATADRGYGYTF.

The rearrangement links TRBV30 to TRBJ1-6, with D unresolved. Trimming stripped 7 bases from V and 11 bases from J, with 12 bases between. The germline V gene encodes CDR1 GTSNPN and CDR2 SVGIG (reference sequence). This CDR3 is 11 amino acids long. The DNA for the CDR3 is TGTGCCTTCGGGTTTCGGACACCCCTCCACTTT. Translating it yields CAFGFRTPLHF.

CDR3 sequence reads: CSVGGAGESSEQFF. The CDR3 coding sequence is TGCAGCGTTGGGGGTGCGGGAGAGTCCTCGGAGCAGTTCTTC. V and J are TRBV29-1 and TRBJ2-1, with 7 nucleotides matching TRBD2. This CDR3 has 14 residues. V lost 4 bases to trimming and J lost 10 bases; unmatched junction nucleotides: 13. CDR1 is SQVTM, CDR2 ANQGSEA, per germline.

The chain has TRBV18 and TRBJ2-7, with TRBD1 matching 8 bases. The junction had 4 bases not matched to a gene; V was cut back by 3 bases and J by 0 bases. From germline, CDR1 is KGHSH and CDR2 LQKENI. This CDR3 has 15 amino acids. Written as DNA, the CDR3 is TGTGCCAGCTCACCGCGACAGGGGAGCTCCTACGAGCAGTACTTC. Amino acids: CASSPRQGSSYEQYF.

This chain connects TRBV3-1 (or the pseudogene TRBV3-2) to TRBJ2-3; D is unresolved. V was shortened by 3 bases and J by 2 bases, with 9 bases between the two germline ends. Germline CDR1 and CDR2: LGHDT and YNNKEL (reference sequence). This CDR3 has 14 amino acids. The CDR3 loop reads CASSQGSYTDTQYF. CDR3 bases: TGTGCCAGCAGCCAGGGGTCTTACACAGATACGCAGTATTTT.

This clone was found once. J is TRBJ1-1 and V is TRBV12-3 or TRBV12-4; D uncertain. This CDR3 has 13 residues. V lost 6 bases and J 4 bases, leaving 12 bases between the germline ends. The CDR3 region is CASSSRPFTEAFF. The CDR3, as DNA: TGTGCCAGCAGCTCAAGACCCTTCACTGAAGCTTTCTTT.

CDR3 sequence reads: CASSLRAAGGNGYTF. CDR3 nucleotide sequence: TGCGCCAGCAGCTTGAGGGCGGCAGGGGGAAATGGCTACACCTTC. The rearrangement links TRBV5-1 to TRBJ1-2, with 7 bases fitting TRBD1. The germline V gene has CDR1 SGHRS and CDR2 YFSETQ. This CDR3 region has 15 residues. After removal of 1 base from V and 6 bases from J, the junction contained 9 bases not matched to a gene.

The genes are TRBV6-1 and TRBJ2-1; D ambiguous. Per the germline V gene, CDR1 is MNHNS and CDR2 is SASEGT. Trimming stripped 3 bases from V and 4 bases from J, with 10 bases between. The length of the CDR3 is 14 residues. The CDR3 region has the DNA TGTGCCAGCAGTGATACAACAGATTACAATGAGCAGTTCTTC. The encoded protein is CASSDTTDYNEQFF.

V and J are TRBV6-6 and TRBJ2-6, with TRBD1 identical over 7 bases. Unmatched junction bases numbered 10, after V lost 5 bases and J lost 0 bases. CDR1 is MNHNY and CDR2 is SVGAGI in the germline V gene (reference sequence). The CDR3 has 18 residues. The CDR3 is CASSPQWTGLSGANVLTF. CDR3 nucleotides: TGTGCCAGCAGTCCCCAATGGACAGGACTCTCTGGGGCCAACGTCCTGACTTTC.

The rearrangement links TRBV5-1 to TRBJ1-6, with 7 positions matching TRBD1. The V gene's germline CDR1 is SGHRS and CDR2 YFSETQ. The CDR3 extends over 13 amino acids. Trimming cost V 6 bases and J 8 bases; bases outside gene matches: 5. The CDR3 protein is CASTTGNDSPLHF. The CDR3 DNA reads TGCGCCAGCACGACAGGGAATGATTCACCCCTCCACTTT.

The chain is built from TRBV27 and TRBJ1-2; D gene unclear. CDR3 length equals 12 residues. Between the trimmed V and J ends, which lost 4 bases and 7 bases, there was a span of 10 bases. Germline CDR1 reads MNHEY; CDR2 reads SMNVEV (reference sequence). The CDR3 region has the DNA TGTGCCAGCAGTTCTGGGGTGGGTGGCTACACCTTC. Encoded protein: CASSSGVGGYTF.

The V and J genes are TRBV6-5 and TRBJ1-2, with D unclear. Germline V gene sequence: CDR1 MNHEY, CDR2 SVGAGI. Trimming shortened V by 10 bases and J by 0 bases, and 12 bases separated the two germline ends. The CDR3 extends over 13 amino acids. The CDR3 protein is CANRETSNYGYTF. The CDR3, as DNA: TGTGCCAACCGGGAAACCTCTAACTATGGCTACACCTTC.

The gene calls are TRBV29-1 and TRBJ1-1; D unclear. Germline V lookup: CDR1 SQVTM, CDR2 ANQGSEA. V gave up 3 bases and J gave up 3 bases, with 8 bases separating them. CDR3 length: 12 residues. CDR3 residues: CSVETRDTEAFF. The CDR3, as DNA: TGCAGCGTTGAGACGAGGGACACTGAAGCTTTCTTT.

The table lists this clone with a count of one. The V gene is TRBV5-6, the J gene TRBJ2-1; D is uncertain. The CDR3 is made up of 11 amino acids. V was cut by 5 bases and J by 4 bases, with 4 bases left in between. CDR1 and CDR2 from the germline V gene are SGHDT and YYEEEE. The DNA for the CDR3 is TGTGCCAGCAGTCAATACAATGAGCAGTTCTTC. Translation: CASSQYNEQFF.

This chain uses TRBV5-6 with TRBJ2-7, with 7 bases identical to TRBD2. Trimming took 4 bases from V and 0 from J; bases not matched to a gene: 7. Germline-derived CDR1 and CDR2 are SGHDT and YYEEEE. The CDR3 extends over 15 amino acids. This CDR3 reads CASSLLADLSYEQYF. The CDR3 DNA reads TGTGCCAGCAGCCTCCTAGCGGACCTCTCCTACGAGCAGTACTTC.

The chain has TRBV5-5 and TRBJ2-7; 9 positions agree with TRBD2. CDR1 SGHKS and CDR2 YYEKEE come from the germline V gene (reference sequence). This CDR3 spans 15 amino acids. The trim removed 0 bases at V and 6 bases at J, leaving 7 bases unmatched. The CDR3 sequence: CASSLELAGISEQYF. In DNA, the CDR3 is TGTGCCAGCAGCTTGGAACTAGCGGGTATCTCCGAGCAGTACTTC.